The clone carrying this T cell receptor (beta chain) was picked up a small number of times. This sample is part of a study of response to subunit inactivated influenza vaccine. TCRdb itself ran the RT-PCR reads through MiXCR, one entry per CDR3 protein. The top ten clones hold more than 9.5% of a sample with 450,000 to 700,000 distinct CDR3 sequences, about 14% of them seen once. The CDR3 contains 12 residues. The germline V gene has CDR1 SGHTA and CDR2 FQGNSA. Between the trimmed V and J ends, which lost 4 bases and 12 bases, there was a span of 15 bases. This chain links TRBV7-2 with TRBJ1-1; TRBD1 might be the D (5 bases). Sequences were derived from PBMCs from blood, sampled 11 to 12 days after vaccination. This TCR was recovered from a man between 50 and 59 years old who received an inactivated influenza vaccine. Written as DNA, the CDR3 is TGTGCCAGCAGCTCGACTACAGGCAGGCCTTTCTTT. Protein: CASSSTTGRPFF. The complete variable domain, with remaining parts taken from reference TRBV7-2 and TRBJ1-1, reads GAGVSQSPSNKVTEKGKDVELRCDPISGHTALYWYRQSLGQGLEFLIYFQGNSAPDKSGLPSDRFSAERTGGSVSTLTIQRTQQEDSAVYLCASSSTTGRPFFGQGTRLTVV.